Sequencing of this TCR beta chain was carried out in a study of T-cell reconstitution after alpha-beta-depleted transplantation in children. To note about this clonotype: Its specificity is not known.

Preparation of the TCRbeta library was carried out with unique molecular identifiers. Via MiXCR, TCRdb re-called the PCR reads, giving one row per CDR3 protein. The sample shows 500,000 to 750,000 distinct CDR3 sequences, over 10% of them seen only once. The germline V and J ends were trimmed by 2 bases and 5 bases, with 13 bases remaining between them. Germline CDR1 MNHEY, CDR2 SVGAGI. This CDR3 region has 14 residues. Study results and caveats: Among T cells one year after transplant, newly produced cells accounted for most counts and diversity. Some patients showed high day-60 TCRbeta diversity, which derived from surviving recipient T cells and thymic progenitors. Several hundred expanded graft clones reportedly gave rise to the alpha-beta T cells present about two months after transplant.

This specimen was PBMCs, mostly from graft donor cells, taken 360 days after TCRalphabeta/CD19-depleted stem cell transplant. This sequence was found in a male patient aged 10 to 17 who had a stem cell transplant for acute myeloid leukemia, so the T cells may come from the graft donor. This chain links TRBV6-5 with TRBJ2-7; D is uncertain. In DNA form, the CDR3 reads TGTGCCAGCAGTTACAGTGACACTCTTGACGAGCAGTACTTC. It codes for CASSYSDTLDEQYF.